Sequencing of this TCR beta chain was carried out in a study of spatial heterogeneity in lung cancer. Study-wide points: It was found that expanded intratumoral alpha and beta TCR counts tracked tumor mutation counts.

TCRdb recomputed calls from the 5' RACE reads with MiXCR, one row per CDR3 protein. The repertoire holds some 10,000 distinct CDR3 sequences, with less than 6% as singletons. This clonotype was picked up many times. Antigen unknown. Time point reported: sample taken at primary tumor resection. 72 TRACERx patients with early, untreated non-small cell lung cancer donated samples. Whole RNA, which was extracted from tumor, nontumor lung tissue or frozen PBMC, was sequenced without any cell sorting. The trim removed 2 bases at V and 4 bases at J, leaving 9 bases unmatched. Germline CDR1 reads MNHEY; CDR2 reads SVGEGT. The CDR3 has 16 amino acids.

The gene calls are TRBV6-2 or TRBV6-3 and TRBJ2-5; 8 bases match TRBD2. The receptor was isolated from a female donor with early-stage non-small cell lung cancer. The sample here was lung tumor tissue, taken at surgery. The CDR3 region is CASSYVKAGGRETQYF. As DNA, the CDR3 is TGTGCCAGCAGTTACGTCAAGGCGGGAGGAAGAGAGACCCAGTACTTC.